The next 12 T cell receptor beta chains were all read from a single sample in a study of shared clonotypes between healthy human individuals. The table came from immunoSEQ multiplex PCR; TCRdb's copy has only in-frame clones and leaves some out. Of fewer than 1.6 million clones detected, about 98.5% appear once; the ten largest clones hold roughly 0.35%. Sequencing input: naive CD4+ T cells sorted from blood. Subset noted: CD45RA+ positively selected. These receptors all stem from a man aged 25 to 40 in good health.

This chain links TRBV30 with TRBJ2-1, with 10 nucleotides matching TRBD2. The CDR3 has 14 residues. J was trimmed by 8 bases and V by 3 bases; bases with no gene match: 7. Germline values: CDR1 GTSNPN, CDR2 SVGIG (reference sequence). The CDR3, as DNA: TGTGCCTGGAGAGGGCTAGCGGGAGCTGATGAGCAGTTCTTC. Translation gives CAWRGLAGADEQFF.

The chain couples TRBV7-2 to TRBJ2-7, with a tentative D call TRBD1 (6 bases). In germline, CDR1 is SGHTA, CDR2 FQGNSA. CDR3 length: 15 residues. The V and J ends lost 4 bases and 3 bases respectively, with 16 bases between them. The CDR3 DNA reads as TGTGCCAGCAGCTCCTACCCGGGACAAAGCTACGAGCAGTACTTC. Its protein product is CASSSYPGQSYEQYF.

V usage is TRBV18 and J usage is TRBJ2-7; 10 bases fit TRBD2. The germline gives CDR1 KGHSH, CDR2 LQKENI. The trim removed 3 bases at V and 3 bases at J, leaving 5 bases unmatched. The CDR3 contains 15 residues. CDR3 nucleotides: TGTGCCAGCTCACCCGTTCGGACTAGCGGCTACGAGCAGTACTTC. It encodes CASSPVRTSGYEQYF. Looking up the rest from reference TRBV18 and TRBJ2-7 gives the full variable domain: NAGVMQNPRHLVRRRGQEARLRCSPMKGHSHVYWYRQLPEEGLKFMVYLQKENIIDESGMPKERFSAEFPKEGPSILRIQQVVRGDSAAYFCASSPVRTSGYEQYFGPGTRLTVT.

This clone has more than one count but fewer than ten. The gene calls are TRBV6-5 and TRBJ2-2; D call uncertain. V was trimmed by 6 bases and J by 5 bases, leaving 7 bases between them. CDR1 MNHEY and CDR2 SVGAGI come from the germline V gene. This CDR3 comprises 12 residues. CDR3 residues: CASRPRTGELFF. The CDR3 DNA reads as TGTGCCAGCAGGCCAAGGACCGGGGAGCTGTTTTTT.

This sequence joins TRBV9 and TRBJ2-1; 8 nucleotides match TRBD2. Germline V gene sequence: CDR1 SGDLS, CDR2 YYNGEE. Losses at the gene ends were 0 bases for V and 4 bases for J; bases not matched to a gene: 12. There are 18 residues in the CDR3. The DNA of the CDR3 is TGTGCCAGCAGCGTAGCTACTCTTTCCAGCGGGAGTTACAATGAGCAGTTCTTC. Protein product: CASSVATLSSGSYNEQFF.

This clone was observed a single time. The J gene is TRBJ2-7, the V gene TRBV7-2; tentatively, D is TRBD2 (6 bases). The length of the CDR3 is 19 residues. Per the germline V gene, CDR1 is SGHTA and CDR2 is FQGNSA. Trimming removed 2 bases at V and 4 bases at J, with 27 bases between. CDR3 sequence: CASSLTFAGVASVSYEQYF. The DNA for the CDR3 is TGTGCCAGCAGCTTAACGTTCGCCGGGGTGGCTAGCGTGTCTTACGAGCAGTACTTC.

This sequence joins TRBV28 and TRBJ1-1; D is unclear. Per the germline V gene, CDR1 is MDHEN and CDR2 is SYDVKM. The CDR3 totals 13 residues. V was clipped by 8 bases and J by 1 base, with 11 bases between them. The CDR3 here is CASVRPANTEAFF. CDR3 nucleotide sequence: TGTGCCAGCGTGCGTCCGGCGAACACTGAAGCTTTCTTT.

This sequence joins TRBV9 and TRBJ2-5, with 8 positions matching TRBD2. The CDR3 spans 13 residues. The V gene's germline CDR1 is SGDLS and CDR2 YYNGEE. The J segment lost 3 bases and the V segment lost 4 bases, leaving 2 bases of the junction unmatched. The CDR3 nucleotides read TGTGCCAGCAGCCTTAGCGGGAAAGAGACCCAGTACTTC. The encoded protein is CASSLSGKETQYF.

The chain combines TRBV27 with TRBJ2-5; the D call may be TRBD1 or TRBD2 (7 bases each). CDR1 is MNHEY, CDR2 SMNVEV, per germline (reference sequence). This CDR3 is 15 amino acids long. Trimming left V 6 bases short and J 5 bases short, with 19 bases between. The CDR3 loop reads CASRPGTAGGETQYF. DNA for the CDR3: TGTGCCAGCAGGCCCGGGACAGCCGGGGGGGAGACCCAGTACTTC.

The CDR3, as DNA: TGTGCCAGCAGTTTTCCCCCCGAGCAGTACTTC. Amino acid sequence: CASSFPPEQYF. The chain links TRBV28 to TRBJ2-7; D gene unclear. The V and J ends lost 3 bases and 6 bases respectively, with 6 bases between them. CDR1 and CDR2 from the germline V gene are MDHEN and SYDVKM. The CDR3 is 11 residues long. The full variable domain, rest sourced from reference TRBV28 and TRBJ2-7, is DVKVTQSSRYLVKRTGEKVFLECVQDMDHENMFWYRQDPGLGLRLIYFSYDVKMKEKGDIPEGYSVSREKKERFSLILESASTNQTSMYLCASSFPPEQYFGPGTRLTVT.

J is TRBJ2-7 and V is TRBV5-5; unclear D gene. The CDR3 sequence is 15 residues long. CDR1 and CDR2 (germline): SGHKS, YYEKEE (reference sequence). V shed 0 bases and J shed 7 bases, with 17 bases lying between them. This CDR3 is CASSLDSSSLLEQYF. CDR3 sequence (DNA): TGTGCCAGCAGCTTGGACTCTTCCTCGTTACTGGAGCAGTACTTC.

In this sample, this clone turned up once. The chain links TRBV28 to TRBJ2-7; 7 nucleotides line up with TRBD2. The germline V gene encodes CDR1 MDHEN and CDR2 SYDVKM. With 8 bases clipped from V and 6 bases from J, the junction kept 10 bases outside the gene matches. The CDR3 is made up of 13 amino acids. CDR3 coding DNA: TGTGCCAGCCAAGACGGACTAGTGATCGAGCAGTACTTC. It yields the protein CASQDGLVIEQYF. Supplemented by reference TRBV28 and TRBJ2-7, the full variable domain reads DVKVTQSSRYLVKRTGEKVFLECVQDMDHENMFWYRQDPGLGLRLIYFSYDVKMKEKGDIPEGYSVSREKKERFSLILESASTNQTSMYLCASQDGLVIEQYFGPGTRLTVT.